The 23 T cell receptor beta chains below were found in one sample sequenced in a study of blood T cell repertoires in COVID-19 (TCRdb year 2020). The method behind the library was the immunoSEQ multiplex PCR assay. TCRdb took over this immuneACCESS table, retaining in-frame rearrangements with V and J assigned. Such tables are incomplete; in checked studies, under half of the missing clones stem from an unresolved V gene, and the remainder is unexplained. This sample comprises under 300,000 clones, around 85% of them detected only once. Clones ranked in the top ten supply about 4% of the sample. Sequencing was carried out using peripheral blood. The source of these receptors is a woman aged 40 to 55 with active or convalescent COVID-19.

This sequence joins TRBV10-2 and TRBJ2-3, with D possibly matching TRBD1 (6 bases). This CDR3 region has 14 residues. The germline gives CDR1 WSHSY, CDR2 SAAADI. Trimming pared 7 bases from V and 1 base from J, leaving 12 bases between. The CDR3 loop is CASKTGSGTDTQYF. For the CDR3, the DNA is TGCGCCAGCAAAACAGGGTCCGGCACAGATACGCAGTATTTT.

This chain uses TRBV28 with TRBJ1-2; D call uncertain. The CDR3 is 16 amino acids. Trimming shortened V by 7 bases and J by 6 bases, and 24 bases separated the two germline ends. Germline CDR1 MDHEN, CDR2 SYDVKM. CDR3 bases: TGTGCCAGCAAGCGGGGAGAGAAGTTTCGGCATAATGGCTACACCTTC. Its protein product is CASKRGEKFRHNGYTF.

This chain links TRBV5-1 with TRBJ2-7; 7 positions agree with TRBD2. CDR3 length: 15 amino acids. Germline assignment: CDR1 SGHRS and CDR2 YFSETQ. V dropped 0 bases and J dropped 3; count of bases not matched to a gene: 6. CDR3: CASSLARGRNYEQYF. The CDR3 nucleotides read TGCGCCAGCAGCTTGGCGCGGGGGAGAAACTACGAGCAGTACTTC. Complete variable domain (other parts from reference TRBV5-1 and TRBJ2-7): KAGVTQTPRYLIKTRGQQVTLSCSPISGHRSVSWYQQTPGQGLQFLFEYFSETQRNKGNFPGRFSGRQFSNSRSEMNVSTLELGDSALYLCASSLARGRNYEQYFGPGTRLTVT.

This sequence joins TRBV5-6 and TRBJ2-3, with a tentative D call TRBD1 (6 bases). The germline V gene encodes CDR1 SGHDT and CDR2 YYEEEE. Trimming took 1 base from V and 7 from J, leaving 10 bases between them. This CDR3 region has 13 residues. The CDR3: CASSLTGIHTQYF. For the CDR3, the DNA is TGTGCCAGCAGCTTGACAGGGATACATACGCAGTATTTT.

A single count supports this clone. The gene calls are TRBV3-1 (or the pseudogene TRBV3-2) and TRBJ1-2; 10 positions match TRBD1. Germline CDR1 reads LGHDT; CDR2 reads YNNKEL (reference sequence). With V trimmed by 6 bases and J by 1 base, 2 bases remained unmatched. The length of the CDR3 is 14 residues. This chain's CDR3 is CASSDRGLNYGYTF. The CDR3 region has the DNA TGTGCCAGCAGTGACAGGGGGCTTAACTATGGCTACACCTTC.

This clone was counted a single time. The J gene is TRBJ2-7, the V gene TRBV4-1; maybe TRBD1 (5 bases). Germline lookup yields CDR1 MGHRA and CDR2 YSYEKL. Deletions cut 4 bases from V and 6 bases from J, with 13 bases between. This CDR3 has 13 residues. The CDR3 sequence: CASSLVGVSEQYF. In nucleotides, the CDR3 is TGCGCCAGCAGCCTAGTAGGGGTTAGCGAGCAGTACTTC.

This sequence joins TRBV5-6 and TRBJ1-6, with 8 bases lining up with TRBD1. The CDR3 runs to 14 residues. Per the germline V gene, CDR1 is SGHDT and CDR2 is YYEEEE. J lost 8 bases, V lost 5 bases, and 6 bases had no gene match. The CDR3 DNA is TGTGCCAGCAGGCAGGACAGGGCGGATTCACCCCTCCACTTT. This encodes CASRQDRADSPLHF.

The chain combines TRBV5-1 with TRBJ2-1, with a possible D match to TRBD2 (6 bases). This CDR3 has 13 amino acids. Per the germline V gene, CDR1 is SGHRS and CDR2 is YFSETQ. The V gene lost 4 bases and the J gene lost 7 bases, with 12 bases spanning the gap. In nucleotides, the CDR3 is TGCGCCAGCAGCCCGTGGGGGGATAATGAGCAGTTCTTC. This codes for CASSPWGDNEQFF.

The chain is built from TRBV19 and TRBJ1-2; TRBD1 is a possible D gene (6 bases). Germline assignment: CDR1 LNHDA and CDR2 SQIVND (reference sequence). The V gene lost 5 bases and the J gene lost 10 bases, with 14 bases spanning the gap. CDR3 length equals 12 residues. CDR3 protein: CASSLLRGLYTF. CDR3 DNA: TGTGCCAGTAGTCTACTCAGGGGCCTCTACACCTTC.

The chain couples TRBV7-6 to TRBJ2-7; 8 bases are shared with TRBD2. The V and J ends lost 5 bases and 3 bases, in that order; junction bases with no gene match: 6. Germline V gene data show CDR1 as SGHVS and CDR2 as FNYEAQ. This CDR3 spans 14 amino acids. As DNA, the CDR3 is TGTGCCAGCAGCCCCGGGACTAGTGTCTACGAGCAGTACTTC. Translating gives CASSPGTSVYEQYF.

This chain connects TRBV29-1 to TRBJ2-3, with a tentative D call TRBD1 (6 bases). Germline V CDR1 and CDR2: SQVTM, ANQGSEA. The CDR3 is made up of 12 amino acids. V was clipped by 3 bases and J by 7 bases, with 11 bases between them. The CDR3 nucleotides are TGCAGCGTTGACTCAGGGGAGTATACGCAGTATTTT. Translation gives CSVDSGEYTQYF.

This clone showed up just once. The chain employs TRBV10-3 and TRBJ1-1; no reliable D call. Germline V CDR1 and CDR2: ENHRY, SYGVKD. The CDR3 has 15 residues. Trimming removed 0 bases at V and 4 bases at J, with 12 bases between. The CDR3 region has the DNA TGTGCCATCAGTGAGTCGGGCACTCCGACCACTGAAGCTTTCTTT. This translates into CAISESGTPTTEAFF.

Remarks on this clone: Additional DNA sequences in this sample encode the identical CDR3. The chain carries TRBV28 and TRBJ1-6, with 8 bases matching TRBD1. The J segment lost 7 bases and the V segment lost 3 bases, leaving 8 bases of the junction unmatched. CDR3 length: 16 amino acids. In germline, CDR1 is MDHEN, CDR2 SYDVKM. CDR3 amino acids: CASSFSGQGRNSPLHF. The CDR3 region has the DNA TGTGCCAGCAGTTTCTCCGGACAGGGTCGGAATTCACCCCTCCACTTT. Full variable domain (rest looked up from reference TRBV28 and TRBJ1-6): DVKVTQSSRYLVKRTGEKVFLECVQDMDHENMFWYRQDPGLGLRLIYFSYDVKMKEKGDIPEGYSVSREKKERFSLILESASTNQTSMYLCASSFSGQGRNSPLHFGNGTRLTVT.

The chain carries TRBV6-5 and TRBJ1-1; TRBD1 is a possible D gene (6 bases). Trimming cost V 2 bases and J 3 bases, with 10 bases left between them. This CDR3 region has 14 residues. CDR1 MNHEY and CDR2 SVGAGI come from the germline V gene. The CDR3 spells CASSYQGLDTEAFF. Here the CDR3 DNA reads TGTGCCAGCAGTTACCAGGGGCTTGACACTGAAGCTTTCTTT.

J is TRBJ1-2 and V is TRBV3-1 (or the pseudogene TRBV3-2); TRBD1 is a possible D gene (5 bases). Trimming left V 4 bases short and J 8 bases short, with 17 bases between. The CDR3 has 14 residues. The germline gives CDR1 LGHDT, CDR2 YNNKEL (reference sequence). The CDR3 coding sequence is TGTGCCAGCAGCCCCCTGGGCGGGGCCGGGGGCTACACCTTC. Translated: CASSPLGGAGGYTF.

The chain employs TRBV30 and TRBJ1-3; tentatively, D is TRBD1 (5 bases). The germline gives CDR1 GTSNPN, CDR2 SVGIG (reference sequence). V lost 3 bases and J lost 1, with 10 bases in between. This CDR3 contains 14 residues. This CDR3 reads CAWRGRISGNTIYF. The CDR3 nucleotides are TGTGCCTGGAGGGGGCGCATATCTGGAAACACCATATATTTT. Drawing the rest from reference TRBV30 and TRBJ1-3, the complete variable domain is SQTIHQWPATLVQPVGSPLSLECTVEGTSNPNLYWYRQAAGRGLQLLFYSVGIGQISSEVPQNLSASRPQDRQFILSSKKLLLSDSGFYLCAWRGRISGNTIYFGEGSWLTVV.

The rearrangement joins TRBV6-4 to TRBJ2-2, with 11 bases that match TRBD2. Germline V CDR1 and CDR2: MRHNA, SNTAGT. J gave up 3 bases and V 6 bases, and 3 bases lay outside the gene matches. The CDR3 has 15 residues. CDR3 DNA: TGTGCCAGCAGCATACTAGCGGGGGACACCGGGGAGCTGTTTTTT. Amino acid sequence: CASSILAGDTGELFF.

The chain combines TRBV20-1 with TRBJ2-1; D is ambiguous. Germline CDR1 and CDR2: DFQATT and SNEGSKA (reference sequence). There are 16 residues in the CDR3. The V end was cut by 3 bases, the J end by 4 bases, with 19 bases between. In DNA, the CDR3 is TGCAGTGCTAGTAGGCGCGGCTCCTCCATTTACAATGAGCAGTTCTTC. Its translation is CSASRRGSSIYNEQFF.

This clone was seen many times. The J gene is TRBJ1-5, the V gene TRBV18; 8 bases match TRBD1. CDR1 and CDR2 (germline): KGHSH, LQKENI. This CDR3 is 13 amino acids long. Trimming took 6 bases from V and 5 from J; bases not matched to a gene: 3. The CDR3 coding sequence is TGTGCCAGCTCGCAGGGGGCATATCAGCCCCAGCATTTT. It specifies CASSQGAYQPQHF.

This chain joins TRBV28 and TRBJ1-2, with a tentative D call TRBD1 (6 bases). V lost 5 bases and J lost 5, with 15 bases in between. The CDR3 runs to 14 residues. Germline values: CDR1 MDHEN, CDR2 SYDVKM. CDR3 protein: CASSLAQGKYGYTF. CDR3 in DNA: TGTGCCAGCAGTCTCGCACAGGGAAAATATGGCTACACCTTC.

This clone was seen more than once but under ten times. The rearrangement links TRBV19 to TRBJ1-2, with D maybe TRBD1 (5 bases). V gave up 7 bases and J gave up 8 bases, with 17 bases separating them. The germline gives CDR1 LNHDA, CDR2 SQIVND (reference sequence). The length of the CDR3 is 13 residues. CDR3 nucleotide sequence: TGTGCCAGTACCGTGGGACTGTATGGGGGCTACACCTTC. Its protein product is CASTVGLYGGYTF.

The chain combines TRBV28 with TRBJ1-5; D is perhaps TRBD1 (6 bases). The V gene lost 7 bases and the J gene lost 7 bases, with 14 bases spanning the gap. From germline, CDR1 is MDHEN and CDR2 SYDVKM. The CDR3 is 13 amino acids. The CDR3 nucleotides read TGTGCCAGCACAGGCAGGGGTACCCAGCCCCAGCATTTT. It encodes CASTGRGTQPQHF.

The V gene is TRBV6-1, the J gene TRBJ1-1; no clear D. The CDR3 contains 14 residues. Germline V lookup: CDR1 MNHNS, CDR2 SASEGT. Trimming took off 2 bases at V and 4 bases at J, with 11 bases between the two ends. CDR3 region: CASSELRTSTEAFF. The CDR3 DNA is TGTGCCAGCAGTGAACTTAGAACCTCCACTGAAGCTTTCTTT.